The clone carrying this T cell receptor beta chain was observed a single time. Its antigen is as yet unknown. Stated time point: after neoadjuvant nivolumab, at surgical resection. These oral cavity squamous cell carcinomas were HPV-negative and locally advanced. Blood cells were analyzed directly, without culture or expansion. The record originates from a study of neoadjuvant anti-PD-1 for oral cavity cancer. Study-wide context: Around day 43, patients without progression received a fourth nivolumab dose before surgery.

Study-level findings and limits: With a few patients per group, TCR findings need larger cohorts.

The germline gives CDR1 MDHEN, CDR2 SYDVKM. The CDR3 is 15 amino acids. The V and J ends lost 2 bases and 1 base respectively, with 11 bases between them. Sequenced by immunoSEQ multiplex PCR; TCRdb stores in-frame clones only, minus some. The sample has about 68,000 clones, 70% to 90% seen once. This TCR was recovered from a person between 40 and 85 years old with oral cavity squamous cell carcinoma. The sequencing used PBMCs, collected after nivolumab (anti-PD-1) treatment. The chain combines TRBV28 with TRBJ1-2, with D perhaps matching TRBD1 (6 bases). The chain's CDR3 is CASSLPPRGNYGYTF. CDR3 coding DNA: TGTGCCAGCAGTTTACCCCCCAGGGGTAACTATGGCTACACCTTC.